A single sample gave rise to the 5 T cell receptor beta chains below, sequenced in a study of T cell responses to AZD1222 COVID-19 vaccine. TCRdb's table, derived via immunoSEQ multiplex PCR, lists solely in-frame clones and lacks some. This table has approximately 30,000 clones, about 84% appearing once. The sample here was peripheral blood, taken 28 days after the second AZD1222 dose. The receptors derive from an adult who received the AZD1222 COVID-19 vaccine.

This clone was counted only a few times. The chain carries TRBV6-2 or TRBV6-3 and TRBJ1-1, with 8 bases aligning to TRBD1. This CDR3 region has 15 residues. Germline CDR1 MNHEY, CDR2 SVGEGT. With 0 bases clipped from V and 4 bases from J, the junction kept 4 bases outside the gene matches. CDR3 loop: CASSYSQDRVTEAFF. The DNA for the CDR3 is TGTGCCAGCAGTTACTCGCAGGACAGGGTCACTGAAGCTTTCTTT.

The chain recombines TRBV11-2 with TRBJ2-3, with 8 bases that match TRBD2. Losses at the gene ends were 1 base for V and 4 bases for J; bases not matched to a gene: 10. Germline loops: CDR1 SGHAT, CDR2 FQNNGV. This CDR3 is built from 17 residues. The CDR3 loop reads CASSLGAGTSRADTQYF. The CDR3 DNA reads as TGTGCCAGCAGCTTAGGGGCCGGGACTAGTAGGGCAGATACGCAGTATTTT.

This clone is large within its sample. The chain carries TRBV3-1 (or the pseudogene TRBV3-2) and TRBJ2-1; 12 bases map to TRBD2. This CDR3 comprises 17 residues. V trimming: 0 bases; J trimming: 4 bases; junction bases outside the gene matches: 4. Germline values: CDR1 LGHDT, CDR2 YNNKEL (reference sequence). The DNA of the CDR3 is TGTGCCAGCAGCCAAGAGAGCACTAGCGGGGGGTACAATGAGCAGTTCTTC. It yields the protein CASSQESTSGGYNEQFF.

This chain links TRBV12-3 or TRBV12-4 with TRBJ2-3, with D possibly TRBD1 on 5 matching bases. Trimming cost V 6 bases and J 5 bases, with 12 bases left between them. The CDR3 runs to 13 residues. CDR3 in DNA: TGTGCCAGCAGGCGTCGACAGCAAGATACGCAGTATTTT. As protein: CASRRRQQDTQYF.

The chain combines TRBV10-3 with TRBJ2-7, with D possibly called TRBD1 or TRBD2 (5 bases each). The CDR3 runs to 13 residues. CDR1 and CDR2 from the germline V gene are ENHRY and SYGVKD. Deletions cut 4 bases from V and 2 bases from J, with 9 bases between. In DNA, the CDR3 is TGTGCCATCAGTGCGGGGCAGACCTACGAGCAGTACTTC. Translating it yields CAISAGQTYEQYF.